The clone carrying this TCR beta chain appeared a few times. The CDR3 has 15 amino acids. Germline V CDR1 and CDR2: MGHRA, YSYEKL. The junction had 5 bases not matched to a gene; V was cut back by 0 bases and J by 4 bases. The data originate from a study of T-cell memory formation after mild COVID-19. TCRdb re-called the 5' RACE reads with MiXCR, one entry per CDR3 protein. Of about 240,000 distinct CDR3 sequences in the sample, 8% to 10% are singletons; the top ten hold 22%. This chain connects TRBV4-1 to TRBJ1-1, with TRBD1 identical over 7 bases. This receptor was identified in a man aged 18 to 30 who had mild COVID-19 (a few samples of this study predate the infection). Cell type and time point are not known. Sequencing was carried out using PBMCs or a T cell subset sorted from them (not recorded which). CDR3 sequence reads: CASSQEDRDSTEAFF. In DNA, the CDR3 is TGCGCCAGCAGCCAAGAAGACAGGGATAGCACTGAAGCTTTCTTT.